This T cell receptor (beta chain) emerged from a study of cytomegalovirus exposure and HLA in healthy donors. This PCR relied on a set of 60 Vbeta primers and 13 Jbeta primers. Assay: immunoSEQ multiplex PCR; the TCRdb copy retains only in-frame clones and omits some. The profile shows 90,000 to 140,000 clones, over 70% of them singletons. The CDR3 is made up of 17 amino acids. The V segment lost 4 bases and the J segment 1 base; nucleotides outside the gene matches: 10. CDR1 LNHDA and CDR2 SQIVND come from the germline V gene (reference sequence). This chain links TRBV19 with TRBJ1-5; 7 bases are a match to TRBD1. The TCR comes from a male donor in good health and CMV-seronegative. The source material was PBMCs. CDR3 sequence: CASSTPGGRRSNQPQHF. CDR3 in DNA: TGTGCCAGTAGTACCCCAGGGGGGAGAAGGAGCAATCAGCCCCAGCATTTT. The full variable domain, in which reference TRBV19 and TRBJ1-5 provide the parts outside the CDR3, is DGGITQSPKYLFRKEGQNVTLSCEQNLNHDAMYWYRQDPGQGLRLIYYSQIVNDFQKGDIAEGYSVSREKKESFPLTVTSAQKNPTAFYLCASSTPGGRRSNQPQHFGDGTRLSIL.